The rows below give T cell receptor beta chains drawn from one sample of a study of T cells in Graves' hyperthyroidism and ophthalmopathy. One entry per CDR3 protein, called by TCRdb with MiXCR from the multiplex PCR reads. Of a few hundred thousand distinct CDR3 sequences in the sample, around a sixth were seen once. Sequenced input: blood. The receptors come from a woman in her fifties or sixties with Graves' hyperthyroidism. Both conserved end residues are part of each CDR3.

TRBJ2-3 | TRBV7-9 | CASSLIAPDTQYF
TRBJ2-3 | TRBV3-1 | CASSDKGGTDTQYF
TRBJ2-6 | TRBV7-3 | CASSLTTPTASGANVLTF
TRBJ2-3 | TRBV20-1 | CSGQMTSGRGDTQYF
TRBJ2-1 | TRBV3-1 | CASSQFSGAPYNEQFF
TRBJ2-3 | TRBV7-9 | CASRPTTDTQYF
TRBJ1-1 | TRBV19 | CANPRLDLNTEAFF
TRBJ1-6 | TRBV27 | CASRENNSPLHF
TRBJ1-1 | TRBV12-3/TRBV12-4 | CASSLATRRTEAFF
TRBJ2-7 | TRBV3-1 | CASSQDALAGDEQYF
TRBJ2-7 | TRBV28 | CASSVPPLAGVSDYEQYF
TRBJ2-1 | TRBV2 | CASSVVDSSYNEQFF
TRBJ1-3 | TRBV6-1 | CASSPGGDTIYF
TRBJ2-1 | TRBV7-9 | CASSTPGTNLNYNEQFF
TRBJ2-1 | TRBV7-9 | CASSFRAEQFF